This T cell receptor beta chain was profiled in a study of CD8 T cells in ankylosing spondylitis. This clonotype has ten or more counts. What it binds is unknown. The study's findings and limits: Clones tied to disease were said to be significantly enriched in matched ankylosing spondylitis synovial fluid. A motif of eight highly homologous TCR beta variants was seen as apparently characteristic of ankylosing spondylitis blood. Disease-linked clones, CD8+, were relatively rare in peripheral blood.

CDR3 length: 17 residues. Germline assignment: CDR1 MDHEN and CDR2 SYDVKM. Trimming took 10 bases from V and 1 from J; bases not matched to a gene: 9. Scientists made TCR beta libraries using quantitative 5'-RACE with molecular barcodes. TCRdb reprocessed the 5' RACE reads with MiXCR, giving one entry per CDR3 protein. Of roughly 490,000 distinct CDR3 sequences in the sample, approximately 5% were seen once. This TCR was sampled from a male donor with ankylosing spondylitis. The chain is built from TRBV28 and TRBJ2-1, with TRBD2 identical over 14 bases. Sequencing was performed on blood, either unsorted or a sorted T cell fraction (not recorded which). Here the CDR3 DNA reads TGTGCCAATACGGGACTAGCGGGAGAGTCTTCCTACAATGAGCAGTTCTTC. Translation gives CANTGLAGESSYNEQFF.